Listed below are T cell receptor beta chains from one sample, sequenced in a study of blood T cell repertoires in COVID-19. Using immunoSEQ multiplex PCR, the repertoire was profiled, and TCRdb retains in-frame clones only, with some absent. The sample has over 100,000 clones, about 84% seen once; the top ten hold 9% to 15%. The source material was peripheral blood. These receptors all stem from a woman aged 55-75 years with acute or convalescent COVID-19. CDR3s include the opening cysteine and the closing phenylalanine or tryptophan. A D gene is named only where the DNA matches it firmly. The size field is filled for only some rows; it gives once, few, many or a size class.

size	J	V	D	DNA	CDR3
.	TRBJ1-2	TRBV28	.	TGTGCCAGCGAGGCCCCGTCGAGTTCTAACTATGGCTACACCTTC	CASEAPSSSNYGYTF
few	TRBJ1-5	TRBV12-3/TRBV12-4	.	TGTGCCAGCAGTTTAAGGGAGAATCAGCCCCAGCATTTT	CASSLRENQPQHF
.	TRBJ1-1	TRBV15	.	TGTGCCACCAGCGAGAGTCCGAACACTGAAGCTTTCTTT	CATSESPNTEAFF
.	TRBJ1-1	TRBV3-1/TRBV3-2	.	TGTGCCAGCAGCCTTAACAGCCACACTGAAGCTTTCTTT	CASSLNSHTEAFF
.	TRBJ1-1	TRBV5-1	TRBD1	TGCGCCAGCAGCACCCGGACAGGGGTCATCACTGAAGCTTTCTTT	CASSTRTGVITEAFF
.	TRBJ2-1	TRBV13	.	TGTGCCAGCAGCGAACAGGGTTACAATGAGCAGTTCTTC	CASSEQGYNEQFF
.	TRBJ1-2	TRBV30	.	TGTGCCTGGAGTGTACTATCGCTTAACTATGGCTACACCTTC	CAWSVLSLNYGYTF
.	TRBJ1-2	TRBV12-5	.	TGTGCTAGTGGGGGGGGAATTAACTATGGCTACACCTTC	CASGGGINYGYTF
.	TRBJ1-6	TRBV10-2	.	TGCGCCAGCAGTGAACGGGACTCCGGTTCACCCCTCCACTTT	CASSERDSGSPLHF
few	TRBJ2-7	TRBV14	TRBD1	TGTGCCAGCAGCCTGGACAGGGTAGGCGAGCAGTACTTC	CASSLDRVGEQYF
few	TRBJ2-7	TRBV9	.	TGTGCCAGCAGTACTAACCGCGGCGAGCAGTACTTC	CASSTNRGEQYF
.	TRBJ1-1	TRBV5-5	TRBD1	TGTGCCAGCAGCCAGCAGGGGGGATTGAACACTGAAGCTTTCTTT	CASSQQGGLNTEAFF
.	TRBJ2-6	TRBV5-1	.	TGCGCCAGCAGCTTGCAGGGGTCTGGGGCCAACGTCCTGACTTTC	CASSLQGSGANVLTF
few	TRBJ1-2	TRBV4-2	.	TGTGCCAGCAGCCAAGATGGGGGGTCGGGGTATGGCTACACCTTC	CASSQDGGSGYGYTF
.	TRBJ1-1	TRBV10-3	TRBD1	TGTGCCATCAGTGTAAGGGACAGGTTCACTGAAGCTTTCTTT	CAISVRDRFTEAFF
.	TRBJ1-1	TRBV19	TRBD1	TGTGCCAGTAGCCTGACAGGGAAAGGGGTTACTGAAGCTTTCTTT	CASSLTGKGVTEAFF
once	TRBJ1-1	TRBV5-5	TRBD1	TGTGCCAGCAGCTTGCCGGACAGGGACACTGAAGCTTTCTTT	CASSLPDRDTEAFF
.	TRBJ2-1	TRBV30	TRBD1	TGTGCCCTTGTAGGGGGCCCGAGCTCCTACAATGAGCAGTTCTTC	CALVGGPSSYNEQFF
.	TRBJ2-6	TRBV4-1	TRBD2	TGCGCCAGCAGGTTAGCGGGGGGGCCATCTGGGGCCAACGTCCTGACTTTC	CASRLAGGPSGANVLTF
.	TRBJ2-1	TRBV30	.	TGTGCCTGGATGGGTACTGGGCGCAATGAGCAGTTCTTC	CAWMGTGRNEQFF
.	TRBJ1-2	TRBV3-1/TRBV3-2	.	TGTGCCAGCAGCCAAAGGGTCGCGGGGTATTACACCTTC	CASSQRVAGYYTF
.	TRBJ1-2	TRBV28	TRBD1	TGTGCCAGTCGTCGACTCGACAGGGGGTATGGCTACACCTTC	CASRRLDRGYGYTF
.	TRBJ1-6	TRBV12-3/TRBV12-4	.	TGTGCCAGCAGTCAGGGTGGTAATTCACCCCTCCACTTT	CASSQGGNSPLHF
.	TRBJ1-1	TRBV3-1/TRBV3-2	.	TGTGCCAGCAGCCAAGATTCCACAGCGAACACTGAAGCTTTCTTT	CASSQDSTANTEAFF
once	TRBJ1-6	TRBV19	TRBD1	TGTGCCAGTAGTATCAGAGGGGGCGCCCCCTCCTATAATTCACCCCTCCACTTT	CASSIRGGAPSYNSPLHF
few	TRBJ2-5	TRBV3-1/TRBV3-2	.	TGTGCCAGCAGCCAATACCAGGTAGAGACCCAGTACTTC	CASSQYQVETQYF